This is a list of T cell receptor beta chains from one sample in a study of cytomegalovirus exposure and HLA in healthy donors. Data came from immunoSEQ multiplex PCR; TCRdb stores just in-frame clones and leaves some out. Counted here are about 240,000 clones, around 78% occurring once; the ten biggest clones make up approximately 0.49%. The material sequenced was PBMCs. All receptors derive from a boy aged 5-17 years in good health and CMV-seronegative. Each CDR3 is given with its conserved first and last residue. The D gene is left open where the match is weak. For some rows the clone size is stated as once, few or many, or as a class when expanded; others skip it.

v_gene	j_gene	abundance	d_gene	CDR3nt	CDR3aa
TRBV27	TRBJ1-1	.	.	TGTGCCAGCACCCCGGGGGGGAACACTGAAGCTTTCTTT	CASTPGGNTEAFF
TRBV6-5	TRBJ1-1	few	.	TGTGCCAGCACCAGATTCGGTGGCGGGGTCACTGAAGCTTTCTTT	CASTRFGGGVTEAFF
TRBV29-1	TRBJ1-3	.	.	TGCAGCGTCCGGACAGGAAACACCATATATTTT	CSVRTGNTIYF
TRBV7-9	TRBJ2-3	.	.	TGTGCCAGCAGCTTAACGTGGGGGGAAAGCACAGATACGCAGTATTTT	CASSLTWGESTDTQYF
TRBV14	TRBJ2-7	.	TRBD2	TGTGCCAGCAGCCAATTTAGCGGGAGGGCCACCTACGAGCAGTACTTC	CASSQFSGRATYEQYF
TRBV2	TRBJ2-7	once	TRBD1	TGTGCCAGCAGTGAAGGGCAGGGGGTCCAGTTAAGGTTC	CASSEGQGVQLRF
TRBV30	TRBJ1-3	.	TRBD1	TGTGCCTGGGACCCGGACAGGGGGGGCGGAAACACCATATATTTT	CAWDPDRGGGNTIYF
TRBV27	TRBJ2-7	.	.	TGTGCCAGCAGTTTAACCCTCGGGACTGGGCCCTACGAGCAGTACTTC	CASSLTLGTGPYEQYF
TRBV4-2	TRBJ2-1	.	.	TGTGCCAGCAGCCAAAAGGCGCGGAGAGACAATGAGCAGTTCTTC	CASSQKARRDNEQFF
TRBV2	TRBJ1-1	once	TRBD1	TGTGCCCGGAAGCCGCGGGACAGGGGGCCAGGCACTGAAGCTTTCTTT	CARKPRDRGPGTEAFF
TRBV2	TRBJ1-2	few	TRBD1	TGTGCCAGCAGTGTTGAGACAGGGGGCGCGGGTTATGGCTACACCTTC	CASSVETGGAGYGYTF
TRBV29-1	TRBJ2-3	.	.	TGCAGCGTTGACGGCGTTCAGGGCACAGATACGCAGTATTTT	CSVDGVQGTDTQYF
TRBV9	TRBJ1-2	.	.	TGTGCCAGCAGCGTAGGAGGGATTTTGAACTATGGCTACACCTTC	CASSVGGILNYGYTF
TRBV11-2	TRBJ2-1	many	TRBD2	TGTGCCAGCAGCCCAAATAGCGGGAATGAGCAGTTCTTC	CASSPNSGNEQFF
TRBV19	TRBJ1-1	.	TRBD1	TGTGCCAGTAGCCCGGGACAGGGGGCGTTGGGGACTGAAGCTTTCTTT	CASSPGQGALGTEAFF
TRBV30	TRBJ1-2	.	.	TGTGCCTGGGCCCCCCCCAGGAGCTACACCTTC	CAWAPPRSYTF
TRBV23-1	TRBJ2-5	.	.	TGCGCCAGCAGTCATTATTGCTCCTGCGGGGAGACCCAGTACTTC	CASSHYCSCGETQYF
TRBV10-1	TRBJ1-1	once	.	TGCGCCAGCCAACAGGGAGAAGCTTTCTTT	CASQQGEAFF
TRBV29-1	TRBJ1-1	.	.	TGCAGCGTTGATTTTAGACTGAGGAACACTGAAGCTTTCTTT	CSVDFRLRNTEAFF
TRBV7-3	TRBJ2-1	.	TRBD1	TGTGCCAGCAGCCCCGGGACAGTGGACAATGAGCAGTTCTTC	CASSPGTVDNEQFF
TRBV10-3	TRBJ2-7	.	TRBD1	TGTGCCATCAGTGACATAGGGACAGACCGCGTTGACGAGCAGTACTTC	CAISDIGTDRVDEQYF
TRBV7-2	TRBJ2-5	few	.	TGTGCCAGCAGCTTAGTTGTGGGGGGGCTTGGGACCCAGTACTTC	CASSLVVGGLGTQYF
TRBV2	TRBJ2-5	few	.	TGTGCCAGCAGTGAACGGCGGCTAGAAGAGACCCAGTACTTC	CASSERRLEETQYF
TRBV6-6	TRBJ1-1	few	.	TGTGCCAGCAGTTACTCCAGCGGTTCAGACACTGAAGCTTTCTTT	CASSYSSGSDTEAFF
TRBV12-5	TRBJ1-5	.	TRBD1	TGTGCTAGTGGGCCGGGACAGGGCGTTTATCAGCCCCAGCATTTT	CASGPGQGVYQPQHF
TRBV4-1	TRBJ1-1	.	.	TGCGCCAGCAGCCAAGGGTGGGGGGGTGGGAACACTGAAGCTTTCTTT	CASSQGWGGGNTEAFF
TRBV4-1	TRBJ2-2	.	TRBD1	TGCGCCAGCAGCCAAGATCGAGCAGGGGGTCCGAACACCGGGGAGCTGTTTTTT	CASSQDRAGGPNTGELFF
TRBV15	TRBJ1-1	.	.	TGTGCCACCAGCCTCGGGAGGATCAGTACTGAAGCTTTCTTT	CATSLGRISTEAFF
TRBV9	TRBJ1-2	.	.	TGTGCCAGCAGCGCCTTATCGACGACAGCAACTAACTATGGCTACACCTTC	CASSALSTTATNYGYTF
TRBV7-9	TRBJ1-2	few	TRBD1	TGTGCCAGCAGCGACAGGGGGCCGGGCTATGGCTACACCTTC	CASSDRGPGYGYTF
TRBV5-4	TRBJ1-6	.	.	TGTGCCAGCAGCTTGGGCGGCCCACCCCTCCACTTT	CASSLGGPPLHF
TRBV30	TRBJ2-7	.	.	TGTGCCTGGAGTCCGACCCTGGGCCTCCACGAGCAGTACTTC	CAWSPTLGLHEQYF
TRBV5-4	TRBJ1-2	few	TRBD1	TGTGCCAGCAGCTCCGACAGGGTACGAGGCTACACCTTC	CASSSDRVRGYTF
TRBV7-9	TRBJ1-1	.	.	TGTTCCAGCAGCCTGGGCCCGAACACTGAAGCTTTCTTT	CSSSLGPNTEAFF
TRBV7-6	TRBJ2-7	once	.	TGTGCCAGCAGCTTAGGGGGCGGGGGCCGCTACGAGCAGTACTTC	CASSLGGGGRYEQYF
TRBV7-2	TRBJ2-1	.	.	TGTGCCAGCAGCCAGGGTCCGGACAATGAGCAGTTCTTC	CASSQGPDNEQFF
TRBV19	TRBJ1-4	.	.	TGTGCCAGTAGTTCTCGACAGGCTAATGAAAAACTGTTTTTT	CASSSRQANEKLFF
TRBV5-1	TRBJ1-1	.	TRBD1	TGCGCCAGCAGCTACGGACAGGGCCCCACTGAAGCTTTCTTT	CASSYGQGPTEAFF
TRBV11-2	TRBJ2-1	few	.	TGTGCCAGCAGCTTAGATCGGTGGTATGGTCCGTTCTTC	CASSLDRWYGPFF
TRBV6-5	TRBJ2-5	.	.	TGTGCCAGCAGTTACGTGGGACTTTTGGGGGAGACCCAGTACTTC	CASSYVGLLGETQYF
TRBV5-4	TRBJ1-2	.	TRBD1	TGTGCCAGCAGCTTGGCGAAGGGGGCGGATGGCTACACCTTC	CASSLAKGADGYTF
TRBV9	TRBJ1-2	.	TRBD1	TGTGCCAGCAGCGTACAGGGGGATGGCTACACCTTC	CASSVQGDGYTF
TRBV6-5	TRBJ2-7	.	.	TGTGCCAGCCGTCAGGGGTGCGAGCAGTACTTC	CASRQGCEQYF
TRBV6-1	TRBJ1-1	.	.	TGTGCCAGCAGTGAAAGGGCCTATGTAGGGTCGGCGGGCACTGAAGCTTTCTTT	CASSERAYVGSAGTEAFF
TRBV5-4	TRBJ2-7	.	.	TGCGCCAGCAGCTTGGGCGACGAGCAGTACTTC	CASSLGDEQYF
TRBV7-3	TRBJ2-3	.	TRBD1	TGTGCCAGCAGCCGACAGGGGTTCACAGATACGCAGTATTTT	CASSRQGFTDTQYF
TRBV5-4	TRBJ1-1	.	.	TGTGCCAGCAGCTTGGGCTCACCGGGGAGGGGTGAAGCTTTCTTT	CASSLGSPGRGEAFF
TRBV9	TRBJ1-1	.	.	TGTGCCAGCAGCGCCGCAGGGGTAGCGAACACTGAAGCTTTCTTT	CASSAAGVANTEAFF
TRBV28	TRBJ1-4	.	TRBD1	TGTGCCAGCAGTTCAGTCCAGGGGGCAGCTAATGAAAAACTGTTTTTT	CASSSVQGAANEKLFF
TRBV10-1	TRBJ2-1	.	.	TGCGCCAGTTCTAGGAGCGGGTCCCTACCCAATGAGCAGTTCTTC	CASSRSGSLPNEQFF
TRBV11-3	TRBJ1-1	few	TRBD1	TGTGCCAGCAGCTTAGAGTACAGGGGCATGAACACTGAAGCTTTCTTT	CASSLEYRGMNTEAFF
TRBV7-8	TRBJ2-3	.	TRBD2	TGTGCCAGCAGCTTAGACGGGACTAGACTCCACCCGACAGATACGCAGTATTTT	CASSLDGTRLHPTDTQYF
TRBV6-1	TRBJ2-7	.	TRBD1	TGTGCCAGCAGTCGACAGGGGGTCTACGAGCAGTACTTC	CASSRQGVYEQYF
TRBV6-5	TRBJ1-2	once	.	TGTGCCAGCAGTTACACCAGAACAGGCTATCTCTATGGCTACACCTTC	CASSYTRTGYLYGYTF
TRBV5-4	TRBJ1-4	.	.	TGTGCCAGCAGCTTGTCTGGCGGGTATAATGAAAAACTGTTTTTT	CASSLSGGYNEKLFF
TRBV30	TRBJ1-5	.	.	TGTGCCTGGAGTGGACAGGTTGGGAACCAGCCCCAGCATTTT	CAWSGQVGNQPQHF
TRBV11-2	TRBJ1-2	.	TRBD1	TGTGCCAGCAGCCCCCGGACAGGGGTAGGCTATGGCTACACCTTC	CASSPRTGVGYGYTF